This T cell receptor beta chain was recorded in a study of T cells in localized non-small cell lung cancer. Germline CDR1 and CDR2: SGHTA and FQGNSA. This CDR3 spans 16 amino acids. Assay used: immunoSEQ multiplex PCR; TCRdb lists only in-frame clones, some missing. The data contain 72,000 or so clones, 85% to 90% of them singletons. Details on this clone: Its antigen is currently unknown. A read error may produce the germline difference seen at one junction end.

The study's findings and limits: Among blood samples, higher T cell density accompanied longer overall survival. T cell clonality was highest in uninvolved adjacent lung, above tumor. There were a median 57 of the top 100 tumor clones appearing in adjacent lung. Sequence data derive from only one tumor region, so heterogeneity remains possible.

The rearrangement links TRBV7-2 to TRBJ2-1, with TRBD2 matching over 8 bases. Sequencing used peripheral blood, obtained before any cancer treatment. The clonotype originates from a male donor older than 55 with stage III squamous cell lung carcinoma. This CDR3 is CASSLAGGTIGTEQFF. CDR3 DNA sequence: TGTGCCAGCAGCCTAGCGGGCGGGACCATCGGAACTGAGCAGTTCTTC.